A single sample is the source of the 3 T cell receptor beta chains below, sequenced in a study of tumor-infiltrating lymphocytes in primary liver carcinoma. Blood RNA originated from unsorted whole blood, with germline DNA additionally extracted. The researchers produced TCR beta cDNA from around 0.5 ug total RNA with a constant-region primer. Library construction for TCR beta comprised three nested multiplex PCR rounds performed with slightly modified ARM-PCR. For approximately 11 cycles apiece, the opening two PCR rounds ran with TRBV1-TRBV30 forward primers and a C-beta reverse primer. TCRdb recomputed calls from the multiplex PCR reads with MiXCR, one row per CDR3 protein. The data contain about 320,000 distinct CDR3 sequences, 65% of them singletons. Specimen: peripheral blood. These receptor sequences come from a middle-aged man with primary liver carcinoma and hepatitis B virus infection.

Turning to this clonotype: No conserved phenylalanine or tryptophan ends this CDR3, so it is likely a read error. The chain carries TRBV29-1 and TRBJ2-3; the match to TRBD1 covers 11 bases. Germline V CDR1 and CDR2: SQVTM, ANQGSEA. The trim removed 5 bases at V and 4 bases at J, leaving 5 bases unmatched. The CDR3 is made up of 14 amino acids. The CDR3, as DNA: TGCAGCGTTAATAGGACAGGGGGCTCAGATACGCAGTATCTT. Translated: CSVNRTGGSDTQYL.

The V gene is TRBV6-2 or TRBV6-3, the J gene TRBJ2-7; 8 nucleotides match TRBD1. V was pared by 7 bases and J by 2 bases, with 7 bases of the junction left unmatched. Germline V gene lookup returns CDR1 MNHEY and CDR2 SVGEGT. This CDR3 has 14 amino acids. The CDR3 spells CASNIRTGPYEQYF. The CDR3 bases are TGTGCCAGCAACATCAGGACAGGGCCCTACGAGCAGTACTTC.

As for this clonotype: This may be a read error: a much more frequent sequence differs by one nucleotide. This rearrangement joins TRBV6-2 or TRBV6-3 to TRBJ1-1, with unresolved D. CDR1 and CDR2 (germline): MNHEY, SVGEGT. The length of the CDR3 is 11 residues. The DNA of the CDR3 is TGTGTCGTTCTGGGTTACACTGAAGCTTTCTTT. Its translation: CVVLGYTEAFF.